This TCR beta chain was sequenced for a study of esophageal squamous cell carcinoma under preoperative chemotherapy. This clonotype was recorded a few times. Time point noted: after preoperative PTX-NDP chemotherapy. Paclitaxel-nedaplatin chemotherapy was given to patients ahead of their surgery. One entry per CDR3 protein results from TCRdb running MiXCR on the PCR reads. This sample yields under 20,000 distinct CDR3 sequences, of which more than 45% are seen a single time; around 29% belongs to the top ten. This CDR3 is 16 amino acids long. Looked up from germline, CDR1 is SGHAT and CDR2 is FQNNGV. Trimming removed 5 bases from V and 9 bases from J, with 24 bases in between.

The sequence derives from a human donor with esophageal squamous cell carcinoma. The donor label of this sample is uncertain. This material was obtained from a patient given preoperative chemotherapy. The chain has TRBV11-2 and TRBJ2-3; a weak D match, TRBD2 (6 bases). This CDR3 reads CASSPSGVGTTNTQYF. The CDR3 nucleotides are TGTGCCAGCAGCCCGTCGGGGGTCGGAACCACAAACACGCAGTATTTT.